The 3 T cell receptor beta chains in this list originate from one sample, sequenced in a study of cytomegalovirus exposure and HLA in healthy donors. The data were produced by immunoSEQ multiplex PCR, yet TCRdb's version contains in-frame clones alone and is incomplete. The sample lists tens of thousands of clones, about 96% occurring once. The sequenced material came from PBMCs. The receptors come from a man aged 18-30 years in good health and CMV-seronegative.

This clone was seen only once. The rearrangement joins TRBV27 to TRBJ2-5; 10 bases agree with TRBD2. V was pared by 3 bases and J by 4 bases, with 5 bases of the junction left unmatched. Germline V gene data show CDR1 as MNHEY and CDR2 as SMNVEV (reference sequence). This CDR3 spans 15 amino acids. The CDR3 sequence is CASSLGRLAGETQYF. As DNA, the CDR3 is TGTGCCAGCAGTTTGGGCCGACTAGCGGGAGAGACCCAGTACTTC.

This clone occurred once. The chain has TRBV29-1 and TRBJ1-2, with TRBD1 matching 10 bases. The CDR3 consists of 11 residues. J lost 8 bases, V lost 6 bases, and 3 bases had no gene match. The germline CDR1 and CDR2 sequences are SQVTM and ANQGSEA. The CDR3 DNA is TGCAGCGTCGGACAGGGGGGCGGCTACACCTTC. Residues: CSVGQGGGYTF. The full variable domain, its missing parts supplied by reference TRBV29-1 and TRBJ1-2, is SAVISQKPSRDICQRGTSLTIQCQVDSQVTMMFWYRQQPGQSLTLIATANQGSEATYESGFVIDKFPISRPNLTFSTLTVSNMSPEDSSIYLCSVGQGGGYTFGSGTRLTVV.

The chain uses TRBV27 and TRBJ2-1; 14 positions agree with TRBD2. The CDR3 is 16 amino acids. Germline V gives CDR1 MNHEY, CDR2 SMNVEV (reference sequence). J lost 7 bases, V lost 5 bases, and 7 bases had no gene match. CDR3 nucleotide sequence: TGTGCCAGCAGTCTGACAGGACTAGCGGGAGGAAATGAGCAGTTCTTC. It specifies CASSLTGLAGGNEQFF.